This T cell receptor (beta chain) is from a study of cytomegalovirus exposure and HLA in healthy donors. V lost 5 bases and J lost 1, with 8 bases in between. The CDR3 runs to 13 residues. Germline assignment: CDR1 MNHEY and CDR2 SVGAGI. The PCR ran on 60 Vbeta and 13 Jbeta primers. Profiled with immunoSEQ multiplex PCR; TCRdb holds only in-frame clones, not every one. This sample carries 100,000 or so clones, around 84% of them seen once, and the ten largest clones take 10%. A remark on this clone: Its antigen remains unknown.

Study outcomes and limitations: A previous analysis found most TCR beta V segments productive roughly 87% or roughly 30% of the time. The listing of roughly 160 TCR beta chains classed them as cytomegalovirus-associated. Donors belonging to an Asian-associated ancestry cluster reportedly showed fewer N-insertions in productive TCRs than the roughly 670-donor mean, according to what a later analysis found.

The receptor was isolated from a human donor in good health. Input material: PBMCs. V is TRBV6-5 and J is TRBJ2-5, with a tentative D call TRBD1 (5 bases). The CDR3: CASSPRVQETQYF. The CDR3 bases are TGTGCCAGCAGTCCCAGGGTCCAAGAGACCCAGTACTTC.